This T cell receptor beta chain was captured in a study of blood T cell repertoires in COVID-19. Overall study: Collection of acute and convalescent COVID-19 samples took place in the United States, Italy and Spain.

This clone was counted once. The V end lost 3 bases, the J end lost 2 bases, and 10 bases lay between the germline ends. CDR3 length: 14 residues. Germline V gene sequence: CDR1 MRHNA, CDR2 SNTAGT. In the study's own analysis: Counts of nucleated cells, estimated from reference gene primer amplification, were obtained. Assay: immunoSEQ multiplex PCR; the TCRdb copy retains only in-frame clones and omits some. V and J calls and clone size are given by that table; D and trimming were obtained from the DNA. This table holds roughly 200,000 clones, under 90% found once. This TCR was sampled from an older person with COVID-19, enrolled during active disease. Sequenced input: peripheral blood. The chain has TRBV6-4 and TRBJ1-2, with D perhaps TRBD1 (6 bases). CDR3 in amino acids: CASSEGTNNYGYTF. For the CDR3, the DNA is TGTGCCAGCAGTGAAGGGACAAACAACTATGGCTACACCTTC.